A selection of T cell receptor beta chains follows, all from one sample in a study of blood T cell repertoires in COVID-19. Data came from immunoSEQ multiplex PCR; TCRdb stores just in-frame clones and leaves some out. In the table there are 300,000 to 350,000 clones, 90% of which are singletons. Sequencing was done on a sample of peripheral blood. These receptors originate from a woman in her 30s with COVID-19, enrolled during active disease. CDR3s include the opening cysteine and the closing phenylalanine or tryptophan. A D gene is named only where the DNA matches it firmly. Size values are once, few and many counts, or a class for expanded clones, and some rows have none.

>once|NA|TRBV19|TRBJ1-1
TGTGCCAGTAGCCCGGGACAGAACACTGAAGCTTTCTTT
CASSPGQNTEAFF
>NA|NA|TRBV10-1|TRBJ1-5
TGCGCCAGCAGTGGGGGACTCAATCAGCCCCAGCATTTT
CASSGGLNQPQHF
>NA|NA|TRBV5-5|TRBJ2-3
TGTGCCAGCAGCCCATCCGTCGGGGCAGATACGCAGTATTTT
CASSPSVGADTQYF
>NA|NA|TRBV5-5|TRBJ2-2
TGTGCCAGTTGGGGACACGCGAACACCGGGGAGCTGTTTTTT
CASWGHANTGELFF
>once|NA|TRBV3-1/TRBV3-2|TRBJ2-2
TGTGCCAGCAGCCAAACTTCTGGCACCGGGGAGCTGTTTTTT
CASSQTSGTGELFF
>NA|NA|TRBV15|TRBJ1-5
TGTGCCACCAGCATATACAGGGTCAATCAGCCCCAGCATTTT
CATSIYRVNQPQHF
>once|TRBD2|TRBV10-1|TRBJ2-2
TGCGCCAGCAGTAAGACTAGCGGGAGGGGAACCGGGGAGCTGTTTTTT
CASSKTSGRGTGELFF
>NA|NA|TRBV18|TRBJ1-1
TGTGCCAGCTCACCACTCAGGGGCACTGAAGCTTTCTTT
CASSPLRGTEAFF
>NA|TRBD1|TRBV28|TRBJ2-5
TGTGCCAGCAGGGGGACAGGGAGGGAGACCCAGTACTTC
CASRGTGRETQYF
>NA|TRBD1|TRBV29-1|TRBJ1-2
TGCAGCGTTGCCCCCGGGACAGGGGCTTGGAAGGGCTACACCTTC
CSVAPGTGAWKGYTF